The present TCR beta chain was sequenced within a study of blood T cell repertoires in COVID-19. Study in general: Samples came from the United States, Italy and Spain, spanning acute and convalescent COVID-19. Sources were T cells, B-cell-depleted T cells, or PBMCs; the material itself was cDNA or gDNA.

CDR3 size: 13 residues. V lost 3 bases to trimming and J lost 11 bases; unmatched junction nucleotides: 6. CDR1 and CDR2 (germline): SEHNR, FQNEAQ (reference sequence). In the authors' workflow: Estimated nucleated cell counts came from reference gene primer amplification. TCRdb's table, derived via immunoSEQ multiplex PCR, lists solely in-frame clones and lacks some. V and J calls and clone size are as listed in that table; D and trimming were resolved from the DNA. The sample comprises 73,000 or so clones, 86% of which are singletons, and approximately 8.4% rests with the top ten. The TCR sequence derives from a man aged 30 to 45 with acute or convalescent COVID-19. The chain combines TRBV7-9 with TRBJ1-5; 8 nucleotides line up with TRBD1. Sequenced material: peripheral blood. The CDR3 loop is CASSLGQVGSQHF. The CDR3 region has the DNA TGTGCCAGCAGCTTGGGACAGGTAGGGTCCCAGCATTTT.